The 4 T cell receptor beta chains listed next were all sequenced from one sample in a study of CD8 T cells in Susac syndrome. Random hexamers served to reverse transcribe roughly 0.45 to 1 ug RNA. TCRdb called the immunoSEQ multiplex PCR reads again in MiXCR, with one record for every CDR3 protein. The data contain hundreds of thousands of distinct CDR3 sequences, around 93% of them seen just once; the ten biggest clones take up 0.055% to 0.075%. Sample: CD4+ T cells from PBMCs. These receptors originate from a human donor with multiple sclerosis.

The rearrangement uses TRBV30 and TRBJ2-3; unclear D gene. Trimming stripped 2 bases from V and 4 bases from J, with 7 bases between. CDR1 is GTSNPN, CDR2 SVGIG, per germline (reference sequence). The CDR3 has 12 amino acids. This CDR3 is CAWSSISDTQYF. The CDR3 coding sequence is TGTGCCTGGAGTTCGATCTCAGATACGCAGTATTTT. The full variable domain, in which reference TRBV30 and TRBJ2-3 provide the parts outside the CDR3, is SQTIHQWPATLVQPVGSPLSLECTVEGTSNPNLYWYRQAAGRGLQLLFYSVGIGQISSEVPQNLSASRPQDRQFILSSKKLLLSDSGFYLCAWSSISDTQYFGPGTRLTVL.

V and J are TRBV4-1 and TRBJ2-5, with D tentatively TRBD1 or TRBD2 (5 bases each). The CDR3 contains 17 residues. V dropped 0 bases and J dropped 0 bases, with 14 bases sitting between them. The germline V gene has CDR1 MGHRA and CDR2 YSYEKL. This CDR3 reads CASSQDLPGPYQETQYF. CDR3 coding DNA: TGCGCCAGCAGCCAAGATCTACCGGGGCCGTACCAAGAGACCCAGTACTTC.

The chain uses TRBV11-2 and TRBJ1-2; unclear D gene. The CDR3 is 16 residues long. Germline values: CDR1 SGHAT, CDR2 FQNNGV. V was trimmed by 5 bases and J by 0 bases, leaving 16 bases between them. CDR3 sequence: CASSHIRSGTNYGYTF. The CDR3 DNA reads TGTGCCAGCAGCCATATACGTTCCGGGACTAACTATGGCTACACCTTC.

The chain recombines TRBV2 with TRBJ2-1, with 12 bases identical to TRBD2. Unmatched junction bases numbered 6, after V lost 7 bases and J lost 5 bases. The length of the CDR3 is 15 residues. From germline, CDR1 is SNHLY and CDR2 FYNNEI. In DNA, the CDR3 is TGTGCCAGCACCAGACTAGCGGGAGAGCACAATGAGCAGTTCTTC. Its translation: CASTRLAGEHNEQFF.